The rows below give T cell receptor beta chains drawn from one sample of a study of blood T cells in healthy people across ages. MiXCR was run by TCRdb on the 5' RACE reads, yielding one entry per CDR3 protein. Of around 1,500,000 distinct CDR3 sequences detected, roughly 40% appear once; the ten largest clones hold 7.9%. Sequenced material: blood. The origin of the receptors is a woman in her late teens or twenties in good health. Both conserved end residues are part of each CDR3. The order of the fields is V gene, J gene, CDR3 length, clone size, CDR3 protein. Rows may omit the clone size; those that give it use once, few, many or a size class.

v_call: TRBV3-1; j_call: TRBJ2-3; cdr3_length: 17; clone_size: -; cdr3_aa: CASSQVLPSQGSDTQYF
v_call: TRBV7-9; j_call: TRBJ2-3; cdr3_length: 15; clone_size: -; cdr3_aa: CASSLGTDSTDTQYF
v_call: TRBV29-1; j_call: TRBJ1-1; cdr3_length: 13; clone_size: few; cdr3_aa: CSARTGGAAEAFF
v_call: TRBV12-3/TRBV12-4; j_call: TRBJ2-7; cdr3_length: 11; clone_size: few; cdr3_aa: CASGGGSEQYF
v_call: TRBV20-1; j_call: -; cdr3_length: 14; clone_size: -; cdr3_aa: CSARGQGAGYEQYF
v_call: TRBV10-3; j_call: TRBJ2-7; cdr3_length: 16; clone_size: -; cdr3_aa: CAIGEGEGDWYYEQYF
v_call: TRBV3-1; j_call: TRBJ1-6; cdr3_length: 15; clone_size: -; cdr3_aa: CASSQVRAGNSPLHF
v_call: TRBV28; j_call: TRBJ2-3; cdr3_length: 15; clone_size: few; cdr3_aa: CASSGAGSSTDTQYF
v_call: TRBV3-1; j_call: TRBJ2-5; cdr3_length: 15; clone_size: -; cdr3_aa: CASSLRTGGVETQYF
v_call: TRBV7-8; j_call: TRBJ2-5; cdr3_length: 16; clone_size: once; cdr3_aa: CASSLGISGYQETQYF
v_call: TRBV29-1; j_call: TRBJ2-3; cdr3_length: 13; clone_size: few; cdr3_aa: CSGRPTSTDTQYF
v_call: TRBV3-1; j_call: TRBJ2-1; cdr3_length: 15; clone_size: -; cdr3_aa: CASSQGESSGSEQFF
v_call: TRBV20-1; j_call: TRBJ1-1; cdr3_length: 12; clone_size: once; cdr3_aa: CSAMGGIFSAFF
v_call: TRBV7-3; j_call: TRBJ2-5; cdr3_length: 16; clone_size: -; cdr3_aa: CASSPRTGAGRETQYF